The entry below gives a single T cell receptor (beta chain) sequence along with its context. Its antigen remains unknown. The UMIs carried a 6-nucleotide sample barcode, and they were added by template switching. TCRdb re-called the 5' RACE reads; every CDR3 protein appears as one record, without DNA. The repertoire table contains 200,000 to 250,000 distinct CDR3 sequences. The data are from a study of monozygotic twins with inflammatory bowel disease. Study observations and caveats: Added variability in patient repertoires may stem from differing immunosuppressive treatments. IBD patients share fewer clonotypes with other people than healthy twins do, especially with disease activity.

What was sequenced was blood. This receptor was obtained from a human donor with ulcerative colitis or Crohn's disease, or a healthy co-twin of an affected twin (not recorded which).

The CDR3 here is CASSPPAGGLNTEAFF. The J gene is TRBJ1-1, the V gene TRBV7-9. Germline values: CDR1 SEHNR, CDR2 FQNEAQ (reference sequence). There are 16 residues in the CDR3.